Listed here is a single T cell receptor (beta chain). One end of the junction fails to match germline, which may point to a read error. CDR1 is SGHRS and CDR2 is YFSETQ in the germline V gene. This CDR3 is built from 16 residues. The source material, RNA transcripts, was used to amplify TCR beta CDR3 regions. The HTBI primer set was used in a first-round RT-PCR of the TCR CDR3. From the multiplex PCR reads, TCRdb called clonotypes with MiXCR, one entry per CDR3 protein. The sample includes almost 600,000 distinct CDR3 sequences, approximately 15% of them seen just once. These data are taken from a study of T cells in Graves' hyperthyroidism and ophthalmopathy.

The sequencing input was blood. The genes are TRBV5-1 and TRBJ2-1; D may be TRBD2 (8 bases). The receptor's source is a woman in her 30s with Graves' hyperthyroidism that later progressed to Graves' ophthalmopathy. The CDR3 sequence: CASSPEGAGGYNEQSF. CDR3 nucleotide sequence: TGCGCCAGCAGCCCCGAGGGGGCGGGAGGCTACAATGAGCAGTCCTTC.